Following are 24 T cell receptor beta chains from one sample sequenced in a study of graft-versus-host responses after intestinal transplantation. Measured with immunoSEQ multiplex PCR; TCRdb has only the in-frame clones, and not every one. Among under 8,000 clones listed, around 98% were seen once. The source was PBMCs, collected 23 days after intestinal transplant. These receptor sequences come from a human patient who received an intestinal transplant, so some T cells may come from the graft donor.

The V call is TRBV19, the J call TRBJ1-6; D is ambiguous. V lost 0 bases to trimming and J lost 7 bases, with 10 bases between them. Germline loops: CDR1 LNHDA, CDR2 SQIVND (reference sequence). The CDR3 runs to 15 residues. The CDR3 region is CASSIDPGRNSPLHF. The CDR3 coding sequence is TGTGCCAGTAGTATAGATCCGGGCAGGAATTCACCCCTCCACTTT.

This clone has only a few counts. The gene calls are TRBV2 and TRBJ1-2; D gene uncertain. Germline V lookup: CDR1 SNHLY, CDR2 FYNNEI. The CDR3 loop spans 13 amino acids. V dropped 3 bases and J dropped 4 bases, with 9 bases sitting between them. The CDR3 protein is CASSDRRTYGYTF. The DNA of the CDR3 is TGTGCCAGCAGTGATCGACGGACCTATGGCTACACCTTC.

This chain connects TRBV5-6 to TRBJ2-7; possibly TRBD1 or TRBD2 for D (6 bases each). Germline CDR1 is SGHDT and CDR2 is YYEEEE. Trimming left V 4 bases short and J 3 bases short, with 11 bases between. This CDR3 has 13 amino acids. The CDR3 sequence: CASSRGDGYEQYF. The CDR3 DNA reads TGTGCCAGCAGCAGGGGGGACGGCTACGAGCAGTACTTC. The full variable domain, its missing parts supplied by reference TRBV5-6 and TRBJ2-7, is DAGVTQSPTHLIKTRGQQVTLRCSPKSGHDTVSWYQQALGQGPQFIFQYYEEEERQRGNFPDRFSGHQFPNYSSELNVNALLLGDSALYLCASSRGDGYEQYFGPGTRLTVT.

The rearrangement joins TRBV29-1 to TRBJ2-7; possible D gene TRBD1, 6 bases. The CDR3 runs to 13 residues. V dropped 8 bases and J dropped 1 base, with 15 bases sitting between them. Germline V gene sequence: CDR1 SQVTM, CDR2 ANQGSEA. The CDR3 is CSFTDRASYEQYF. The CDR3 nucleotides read TGCAGCTTTACGGACAGAGCTTCCTACGAGCAGTACTTC.

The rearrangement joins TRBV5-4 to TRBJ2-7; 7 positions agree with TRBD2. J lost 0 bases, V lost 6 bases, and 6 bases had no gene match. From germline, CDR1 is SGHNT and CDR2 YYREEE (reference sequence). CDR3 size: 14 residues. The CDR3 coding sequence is TGTGCCAGCACCCTGGGAGGGAGCTCCTACGAGCAGTACTTC. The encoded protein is CASTLGGSSYEQYF.

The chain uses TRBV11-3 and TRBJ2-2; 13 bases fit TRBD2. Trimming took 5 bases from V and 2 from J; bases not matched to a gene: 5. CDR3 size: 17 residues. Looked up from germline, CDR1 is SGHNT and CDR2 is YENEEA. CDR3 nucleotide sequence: TGTGCCAGCAGCCATCTGGGACTAGCGGGAAACACCGGGGAGCTGTTTTTT. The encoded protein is CASSHLGLAGNTGELFF.

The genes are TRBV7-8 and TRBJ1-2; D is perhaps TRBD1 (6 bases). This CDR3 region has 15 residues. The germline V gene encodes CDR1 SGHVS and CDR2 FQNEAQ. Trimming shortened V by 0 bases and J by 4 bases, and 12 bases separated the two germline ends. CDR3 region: CASSLAPGAGYGYTF. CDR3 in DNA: TGTGCCAGCAGCTTAGCTCCGGGGGCCGGCTATGGCTACACCTTC.

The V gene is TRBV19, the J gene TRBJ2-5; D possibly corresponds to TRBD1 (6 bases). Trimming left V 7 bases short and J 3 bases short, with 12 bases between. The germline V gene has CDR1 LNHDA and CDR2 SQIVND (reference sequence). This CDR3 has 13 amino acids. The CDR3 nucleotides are TGTGCCAGTAAAGACAGGCTCAAAGAGACCCAGTACTTC. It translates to CASKDRLKETQYF.

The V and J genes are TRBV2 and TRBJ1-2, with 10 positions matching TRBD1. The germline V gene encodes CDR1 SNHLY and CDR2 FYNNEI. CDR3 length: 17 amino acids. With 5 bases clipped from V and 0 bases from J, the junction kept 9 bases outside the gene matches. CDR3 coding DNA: TGTGCCAGCAGTTCACCGGGACAGGGGATAGCTAACTATGGCTACACCTTC. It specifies CASSSPGQGIANYGYTF.

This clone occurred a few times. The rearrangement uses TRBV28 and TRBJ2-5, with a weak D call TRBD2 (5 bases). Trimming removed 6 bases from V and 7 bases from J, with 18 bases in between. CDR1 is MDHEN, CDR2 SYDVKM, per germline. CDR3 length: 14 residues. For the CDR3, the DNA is TGTGCCAGCAGCCCCAAAGTATTTGGAGGGACCCAGTACTTC. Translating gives CASSPKVFGGTQYF. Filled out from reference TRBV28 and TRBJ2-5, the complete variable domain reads DVKVTQSSRYLVKRTGEKVFLECVQDMDHENMFWYRQDPGLGLRLIYFSYDVKMKEKGDIPEGYSVSREKKERFSLILESASTNQTSMYLCASSPKVFGGTQYFGPGTRLLVL.

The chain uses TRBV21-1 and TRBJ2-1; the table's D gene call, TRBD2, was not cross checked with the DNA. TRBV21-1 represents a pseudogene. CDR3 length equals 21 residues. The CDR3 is CASSKVEGSPGGLWTNNEQFF. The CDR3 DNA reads TGTGCCAGCAGCAAAGTAGAGGGCTCCCCGGGGGGGTTATGGACGAACAATGAGCAGTTCTTC.

The CDR3 region has the DNA TGCAGCGGCCAGAGCAGGAACACTGAAGCTTTCTTT. It encodes CSGQSRNTEAFF. J is TRBJ1-1 and V is TRBV29-1; the D is unclear. CDR3 length equals 12 residues. Trimming removed 7 bases from V and 1 base from J, with 10 bases in between. Germline V lookup: CDR1 SQVTM, CDR2 ANQGSEA.

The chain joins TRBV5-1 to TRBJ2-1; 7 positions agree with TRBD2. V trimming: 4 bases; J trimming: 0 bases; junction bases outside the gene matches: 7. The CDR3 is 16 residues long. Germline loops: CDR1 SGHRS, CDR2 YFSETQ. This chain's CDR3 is CASSPRLAGSYNEQFF. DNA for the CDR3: TGCGCCAGCAGCCCCAGACTAGCAGGCTCCTACAATGAGCAGTTCTTC.

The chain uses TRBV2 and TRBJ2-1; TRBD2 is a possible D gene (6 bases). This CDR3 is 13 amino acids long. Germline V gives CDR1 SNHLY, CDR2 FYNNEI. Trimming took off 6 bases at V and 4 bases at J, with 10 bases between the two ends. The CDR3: CASRVAEYNEQFF. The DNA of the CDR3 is TGTGCCAGCAGGGTAGCGGAGTACAATGAGCAGTTCTTC.

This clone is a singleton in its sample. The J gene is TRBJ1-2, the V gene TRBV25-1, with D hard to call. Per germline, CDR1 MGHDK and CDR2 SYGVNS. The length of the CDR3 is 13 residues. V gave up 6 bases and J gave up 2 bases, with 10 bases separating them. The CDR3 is CASSSEMNYGYTF. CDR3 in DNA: TGTGCCAGCAGCTCAGAGATGAACTATGGCTACACCTTC.

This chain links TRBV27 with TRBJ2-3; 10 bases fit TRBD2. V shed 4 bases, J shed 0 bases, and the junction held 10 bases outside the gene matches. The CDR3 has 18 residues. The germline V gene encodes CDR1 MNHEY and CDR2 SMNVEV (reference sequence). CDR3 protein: CASSYRRTSGTSTDTQYF. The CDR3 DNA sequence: TGTGCCAGCAGTTACCGCCGGACTAGCGGAACTAGCACAGATACGCAGTATTTT.

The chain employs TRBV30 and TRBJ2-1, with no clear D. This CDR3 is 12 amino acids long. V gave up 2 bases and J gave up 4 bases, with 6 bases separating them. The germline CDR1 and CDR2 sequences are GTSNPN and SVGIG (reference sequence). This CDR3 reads CAWSIQYNEQFF. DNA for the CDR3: TGTGCCTGGAGTATTCAGTACAATGAGCAGTTCTTC.

The CDR3 DNA is TGTGCCAGCAGCTTAGTCTTGCTAGCGGGAGTGTACACAGATACGCAGTATTTT. Translation: CASSLVLLAGVYTDTQYF. J is TRBJ2-3 and V is TRBV11-2, with TRBD2 identical over 10 bases. The CDR3 loop spans 18 amino acids. Trimming took 1 base from V and 2 from J; bases not matched to a gene: 9. Per the germline V gene, CDR1 is SGHAT and CDR2 is FQNNGV.

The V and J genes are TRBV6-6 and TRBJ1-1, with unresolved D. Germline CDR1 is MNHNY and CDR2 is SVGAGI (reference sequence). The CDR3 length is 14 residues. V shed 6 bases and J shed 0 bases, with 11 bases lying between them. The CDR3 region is CASSVRGMNTEAFF. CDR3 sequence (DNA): TGTGCCAGCAGCGTCCGAGGGATGAACACTGAAGCTTTCTTT.

The CDR3 reads CASSLRASYEQYF. The CDR3 DNA follows: TGTGCCAGCAGTTTAAGGGCTTCCTACGAGCAGTACTTC. V gene TRBV28 combines with J gene TRBJ2-7; D unclear. The CDR3 covers 13 residues. The germline V gene has CDR1 MDHEN and CDR2 SYDVKM. V lost 2 bases to trimming and J lost 1 base, with 6 bases between them. The full variable domain, rest sourced from reference TRBV28 and TRBJ2-7, is DVKVTQSSRYLVKRTGEKVFLECVQDMDHENMFWYRQDPGLGLRLIYFSYDVKMKEKGDIPEGYSVSREKKERFSLILESASTNQTSMYLCASSLRASYEQYFGPGTRLTVT.

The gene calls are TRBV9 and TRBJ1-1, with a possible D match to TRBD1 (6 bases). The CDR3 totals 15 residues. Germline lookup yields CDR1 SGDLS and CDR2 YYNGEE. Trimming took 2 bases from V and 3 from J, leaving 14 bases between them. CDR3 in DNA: TGTGCCAGCAGCGTTACAGGGAGCGAGTACACTGAAGCTTTCTTT. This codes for CASSVTGSEYTEAFF.

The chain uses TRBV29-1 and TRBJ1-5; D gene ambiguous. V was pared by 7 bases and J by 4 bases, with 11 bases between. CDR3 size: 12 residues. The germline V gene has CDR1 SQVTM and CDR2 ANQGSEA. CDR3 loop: CSASTDNQPQHF. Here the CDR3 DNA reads TGCAGCGCCTCGACGGATAATCAGCCCCAGCATTTT.

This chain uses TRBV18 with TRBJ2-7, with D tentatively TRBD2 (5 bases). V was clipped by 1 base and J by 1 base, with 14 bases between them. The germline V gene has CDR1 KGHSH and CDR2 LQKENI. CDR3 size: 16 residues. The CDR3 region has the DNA TGTGCCAGCTCACCACACCGGCTAGCTCGATCCTACGAGCAGTACTTC. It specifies CASSPHRLARSYEQYF.

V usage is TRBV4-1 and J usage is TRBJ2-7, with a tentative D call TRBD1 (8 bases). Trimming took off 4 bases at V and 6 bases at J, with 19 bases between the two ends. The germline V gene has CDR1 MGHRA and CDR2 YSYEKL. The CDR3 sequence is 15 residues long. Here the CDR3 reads CASSRERQGRVEQYF. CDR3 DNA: TGCGCCAGCAGCCGGGAAAGACAGGGGAGGGTCGAGCAGTACTTC.